Sequencing of this T cell receptor beta chain was carried out in a study of blood T cell repertoires in COVID-19. This table comes from immunoSEQ multiplex PCR, and its TCRdb copy is limited to in-frame clones, with some not included. The sample has around 40,000 clones, roughly 90% seen once; the top ten hold roughly a fifth. This clone has only one observation. There are 13 residues in the CDR3. V shed 2 bases and J shed 5 bases, with 9 bases lying between them. Germline CDR1 and CDR2: MDHEN and SYDVKM. The origin of this receptor is a man aged 50 to 59 with active COVID-19. The chain employs TRBV28 and TRBJ1-2; D is ambiguous. Input material: peripheral blood. The DNA of the CDR3 is TGTGCCAGCAGTTTAAAGGCGGATTATGGCTACACCTTC. Its protein product is CASSLKADYGYTF.